The clone carrying this T cell receptor (beta chain) was recorded a few times. Germline V CDR1 and CDR2: LGHDT, YNNKEL (reference sequence). The CDR3 is 14 amino acids. V was clipped by 5 bases and J by 9 bases; unmatched bases: 6. TCRdb re-called the RT-PCR reads with MiXCR, one entry per CDR3 protein. The sample records almost 700,000 distinct CDR3 sequences, 12% to 15% being singletons. Sequenced sample: memory CD4+ T cells from blood. The source of this sequence is a female donor in good health, serving as a healthy control. V usage is TRBV3-1 and J usage is TRBJ2-1, with 11 bases that match TRBD2. The DNA for the CDR3 is TGTGCCAGCAGCACTAGCGGGAGTGTCGGTGAGCAGTTCTTC. It is translated as CASSTSGSVGEQFF.